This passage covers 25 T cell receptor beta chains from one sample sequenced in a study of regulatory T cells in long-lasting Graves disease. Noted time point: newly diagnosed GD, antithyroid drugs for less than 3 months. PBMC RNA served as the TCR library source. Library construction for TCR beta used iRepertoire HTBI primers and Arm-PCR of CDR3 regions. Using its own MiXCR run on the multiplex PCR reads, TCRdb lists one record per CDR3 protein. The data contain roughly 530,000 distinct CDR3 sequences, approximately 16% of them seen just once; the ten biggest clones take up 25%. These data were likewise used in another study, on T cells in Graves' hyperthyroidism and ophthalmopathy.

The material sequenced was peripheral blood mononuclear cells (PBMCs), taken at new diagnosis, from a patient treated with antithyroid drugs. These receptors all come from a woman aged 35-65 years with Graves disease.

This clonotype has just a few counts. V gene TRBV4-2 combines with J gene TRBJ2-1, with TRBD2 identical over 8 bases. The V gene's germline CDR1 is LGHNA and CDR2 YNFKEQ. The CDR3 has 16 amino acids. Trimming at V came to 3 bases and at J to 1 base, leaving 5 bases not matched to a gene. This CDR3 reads CASSQGSSGSYNEQFF. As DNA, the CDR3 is TGTGCCAGCAGCCAGGGTTCTAGCGGGTCCTACAATGAGCAGTTCTTC.

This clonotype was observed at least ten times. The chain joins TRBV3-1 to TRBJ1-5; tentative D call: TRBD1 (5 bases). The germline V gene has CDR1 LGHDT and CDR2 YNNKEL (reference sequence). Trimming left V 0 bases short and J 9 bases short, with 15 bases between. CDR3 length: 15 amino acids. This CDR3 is CASSQDISGTRPQHF. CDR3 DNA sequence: TGTGCCAGCAGCCAAGATATTTCCGGGACTCGGCCCCAGCATTTT.

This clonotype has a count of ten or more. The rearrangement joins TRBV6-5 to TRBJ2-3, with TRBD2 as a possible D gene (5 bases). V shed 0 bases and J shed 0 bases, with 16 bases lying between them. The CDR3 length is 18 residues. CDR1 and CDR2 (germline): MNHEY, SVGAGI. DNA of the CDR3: TGTGCCAGCAGTTACTCGAGGGCAATGGAGCAGAGCACAGATACGCAGTATTTT. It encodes CASSYSRAMEQSTDTQYF.

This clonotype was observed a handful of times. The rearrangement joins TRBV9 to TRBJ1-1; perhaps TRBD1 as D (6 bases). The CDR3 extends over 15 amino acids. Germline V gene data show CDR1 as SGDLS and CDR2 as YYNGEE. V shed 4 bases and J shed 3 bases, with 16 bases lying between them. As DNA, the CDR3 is TGTGCCAGCAGCCGACTGTACAGGGTCGACACTGAAGCTTTCTTT. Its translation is CASSRLYRVDTEAFF.

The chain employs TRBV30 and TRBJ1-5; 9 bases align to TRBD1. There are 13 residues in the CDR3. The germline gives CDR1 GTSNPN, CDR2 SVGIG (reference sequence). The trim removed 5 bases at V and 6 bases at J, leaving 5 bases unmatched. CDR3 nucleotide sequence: TGTGCCTGGGATACAGGGGGCCTTCAGCCCCAGCATTTT. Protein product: CAWDTGGLQPQHF.

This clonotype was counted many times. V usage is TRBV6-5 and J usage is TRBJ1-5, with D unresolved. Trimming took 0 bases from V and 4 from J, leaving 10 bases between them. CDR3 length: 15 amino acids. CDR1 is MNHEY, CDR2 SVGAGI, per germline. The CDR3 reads CASSYSGDSNQPQHF. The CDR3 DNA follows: TGTGCCAGCAGTTACTCTGGTGATTCAAATCAGCCCCAGCATTTT.

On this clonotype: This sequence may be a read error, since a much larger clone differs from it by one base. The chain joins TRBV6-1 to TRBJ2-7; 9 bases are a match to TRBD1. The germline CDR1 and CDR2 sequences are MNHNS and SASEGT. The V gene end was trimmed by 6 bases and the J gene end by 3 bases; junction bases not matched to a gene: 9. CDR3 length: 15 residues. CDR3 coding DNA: TGTGCCAGCAGGGCCGGACAGGGGAGGGTCTACGAGCAGTACTTC. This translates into CASRAGQGRVYEQYF.

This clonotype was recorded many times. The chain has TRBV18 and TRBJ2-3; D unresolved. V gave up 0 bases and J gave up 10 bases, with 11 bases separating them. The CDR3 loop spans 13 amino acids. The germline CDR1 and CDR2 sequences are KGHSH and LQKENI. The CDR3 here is CASSPPGIEAQYF. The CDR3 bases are TGTGCCAGCTCACCACCGGGCATTGAGGCGCAGTATTTT.

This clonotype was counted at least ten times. DNA of the CDR3: TGTGCCAGCAGCTTATGGTCTGGGACCCGAGGAGACCAGTACTTC. This encodes CASSLWSGTRGDQYF. The gene calls are TRBV7-8 and TRBJ2-5, with D perhaps being TRBD1 or TRBD2 (5 bases each). Germline CDR1 and CDR2: SGHVS and FQNEAQ. The CDR3 has 15 amino acids. Trimming took 2 bases from V and 10 from J, leaving 20 bases between them.

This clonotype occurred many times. The CDR3 DNA reads TGTGCCAGCAGCCCGACATGGCAGACAGATACGCAGCATTTT. This codes for CASSPTWQTDTQHF. The chain couples TRBV3-1 to TRBJ2-3; tentatively, D is TRBD1 (5 bases). The end of the DNA is better explained by TRBJ1-5, so the J call may be wrong. CDR1 is LGHDT, CDR2 YNNKEL, per germline (reference sequence). The length of the CDR3 is 14 residues.

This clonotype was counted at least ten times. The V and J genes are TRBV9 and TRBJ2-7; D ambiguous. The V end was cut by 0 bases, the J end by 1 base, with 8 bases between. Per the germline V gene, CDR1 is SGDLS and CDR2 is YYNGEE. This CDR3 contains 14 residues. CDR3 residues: CASSVGSRSYEQYF. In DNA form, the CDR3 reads TGTGCCAGCAGCGTAGGGAGTAGGTCCTACGAGCAGTACTTC.

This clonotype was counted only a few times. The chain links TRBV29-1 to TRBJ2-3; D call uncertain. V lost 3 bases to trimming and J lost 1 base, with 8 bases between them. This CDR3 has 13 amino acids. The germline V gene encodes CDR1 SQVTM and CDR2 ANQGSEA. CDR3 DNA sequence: TGCAGCGTTGACCTGGGTCGCACAGATACGCAGTATTTT. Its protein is CSVDLGRTDTQYF.

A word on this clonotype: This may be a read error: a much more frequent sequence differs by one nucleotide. The CDR3 is CATSSGTAYNEQFF. The CDR3 DNA reads TGTGCCACCAGCTCCGGGACAGCTTACAATGAGCAGTTCTTC. The rearrangement links TRBV24-1 to TRBJ2-1; the match to TRBD1 covers 7 bases. The ends lost 7 bases at V and 4 bases at J; junction bases unmatched: 6. CDR1 is KGHDR and CDR2 is SFDVKD in the germline V gene. CDR3 length: 14 amino acids.

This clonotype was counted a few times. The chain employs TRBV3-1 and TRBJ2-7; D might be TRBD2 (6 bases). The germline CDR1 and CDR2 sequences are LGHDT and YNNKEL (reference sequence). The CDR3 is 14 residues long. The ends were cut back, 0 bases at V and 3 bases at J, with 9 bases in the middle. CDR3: CASSQDGGDYEQYF. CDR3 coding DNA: TGTGCCAGCAGCCAAGATGGCGGGGACTACGAGCAGTACTTC.

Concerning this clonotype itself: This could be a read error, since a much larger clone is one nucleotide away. The CDR3 is CASSDPARGEETQYF. The CDR3 DNA reads TGTGCCAGCAGTGACCCAGCCAGGGGGGAAGAGACCCAGTACTTC. The chain joins TRBV25-1 to TRBJ2-5; possibly TRBD1 for D (7 bases). Germline V gene data show CDR1 as MGHDK and CDR2 as SYGVNS. The CDR3 runs to 15 residues. V was shortened by 3 bases and J by 3 bases, with 14 bases between the two germline ends.

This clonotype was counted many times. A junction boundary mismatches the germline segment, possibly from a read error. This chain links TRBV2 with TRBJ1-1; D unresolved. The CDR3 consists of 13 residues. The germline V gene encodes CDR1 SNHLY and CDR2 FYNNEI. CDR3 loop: CASREGWGTEAFF. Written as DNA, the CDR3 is TGTGCCAGCAGAGAAGGGTGGGGCACTGAAGCTTTCTTT.

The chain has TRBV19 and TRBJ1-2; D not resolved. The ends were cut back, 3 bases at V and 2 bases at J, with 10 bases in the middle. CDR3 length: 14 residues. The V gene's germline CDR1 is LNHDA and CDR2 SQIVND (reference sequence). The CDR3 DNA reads TGTGCCAGTAGTATCTCAGGAGGCAACTATGGCTACACCTTC. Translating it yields CASSISGGNYGYTF. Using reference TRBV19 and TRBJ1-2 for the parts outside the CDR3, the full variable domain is DGGITQSPKYLFRKEGQNVTLSCEQNLNHDAMYWYRQDPGQGLRLIYYSQIVNDFQKGDIAEGYSVSREKKESFPLTVTSAQKNPTAFYLCASSISGGNYGYTFGSGTRLTVV.

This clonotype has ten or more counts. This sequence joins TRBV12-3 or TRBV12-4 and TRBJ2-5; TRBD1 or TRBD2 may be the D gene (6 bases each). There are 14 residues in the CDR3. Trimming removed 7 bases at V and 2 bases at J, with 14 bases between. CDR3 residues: CASTRGGLQETQYF. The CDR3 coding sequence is TGTGCCAGCACCCGAGGGGGGTTACAAGAGACCCAGTACTTC.

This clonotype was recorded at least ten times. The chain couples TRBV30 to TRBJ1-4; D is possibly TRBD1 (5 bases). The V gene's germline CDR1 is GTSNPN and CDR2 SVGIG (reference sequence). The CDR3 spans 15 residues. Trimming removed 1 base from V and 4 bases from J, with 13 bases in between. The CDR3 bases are TGTGCCTGGAGTGAGGGGACCCTGATTAATGAAAAACTGTTTTTT. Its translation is CAWSEGTLINEKLFF.

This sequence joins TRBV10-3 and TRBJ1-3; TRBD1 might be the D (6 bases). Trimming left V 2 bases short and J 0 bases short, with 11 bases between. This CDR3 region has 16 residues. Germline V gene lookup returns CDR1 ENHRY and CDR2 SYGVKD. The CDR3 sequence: CAISEGQRTSGNTIYF. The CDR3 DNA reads TGTGCCATCAGTGAGGGACAGAGGACCTCTGGAAACACCATATATTTT.

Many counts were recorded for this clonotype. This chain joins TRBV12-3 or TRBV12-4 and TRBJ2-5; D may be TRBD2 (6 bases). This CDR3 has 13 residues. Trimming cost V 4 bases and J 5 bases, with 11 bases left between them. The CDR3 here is CASSYARGETQYF. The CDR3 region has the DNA TGTGCCAGCAGTTACGCCCGGGGGGAGACCCAGTACTTC.

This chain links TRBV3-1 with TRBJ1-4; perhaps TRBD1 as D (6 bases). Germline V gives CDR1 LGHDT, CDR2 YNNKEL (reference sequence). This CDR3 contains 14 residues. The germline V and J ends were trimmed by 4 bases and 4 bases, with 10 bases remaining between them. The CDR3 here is CASSLGQLNEKLFF. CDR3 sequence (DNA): TGTGCCAGCAGCCTAGGACAGCTTAATGAAAAACTGTTTTTT.

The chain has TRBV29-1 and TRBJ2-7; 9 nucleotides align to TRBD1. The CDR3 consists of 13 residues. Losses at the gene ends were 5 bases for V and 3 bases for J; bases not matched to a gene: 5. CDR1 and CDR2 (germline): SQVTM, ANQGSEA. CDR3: CSVKQGALYEQYF. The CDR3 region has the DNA TGCAGCGTTAAACAGGGGGCCCTCTACGAGCAGTACTTC.

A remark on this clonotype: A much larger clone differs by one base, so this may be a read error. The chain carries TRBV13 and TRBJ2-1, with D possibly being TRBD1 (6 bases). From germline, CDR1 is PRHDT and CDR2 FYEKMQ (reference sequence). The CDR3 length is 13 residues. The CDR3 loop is CASSDRTDNEQLF. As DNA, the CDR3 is TGTGCCAGCAGCGATCGGACAGACAATGAGCAGCTCTTC.

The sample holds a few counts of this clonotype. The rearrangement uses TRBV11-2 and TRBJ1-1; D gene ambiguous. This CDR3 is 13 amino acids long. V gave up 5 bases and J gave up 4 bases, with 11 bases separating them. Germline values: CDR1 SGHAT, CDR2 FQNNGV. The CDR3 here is CASSAILGTEAFF. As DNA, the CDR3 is TGTGCCAGCAGCGCAATCTTGGGCACTGAAGCTTTCTTT.